The present T cell receptor beta chain was sequenced within a study of Graves' ophthalmopathy and Graves' hyperthyroidism. Across the whole study: Ahead of any treatment, peripheral blood was obtained at the initial diagnosis.

RNA transcripts yielded amplified TCR beta CDR3 regions. Investigators did first-round RT-PCR with HTBI primers, then second-round multiplex PCR. TCRdb used MiXCR to reprocess the multiplex PCR reads, holding one entry per CDR3 protein. This sample carries more than 550,000 distinct CDR3 sequences, about two fifths of them seen once, and the ten largest clones take more than 3%. V lost 0 bases, J lost 7 bases, and 10 bases lay in between. CDR1 is SGHTA, CDR2 FQGNSA, per germline. This CDR3 has 15 residues. This clonotype was counted ten times or more. This sequence was found in an adult man with Graves' ophthalmopathy. This chain joins TRBV7-2 and TRBJ1-6; D remains unclear. What was sequenced was peripheral blood. The CDR3 region is CASSLAWIPNSPLHF. In DNA, the CDR3 is TGTGCCAGCAGCTTAGCTTGGATACCCAATTCACCCCTCCACTTT.